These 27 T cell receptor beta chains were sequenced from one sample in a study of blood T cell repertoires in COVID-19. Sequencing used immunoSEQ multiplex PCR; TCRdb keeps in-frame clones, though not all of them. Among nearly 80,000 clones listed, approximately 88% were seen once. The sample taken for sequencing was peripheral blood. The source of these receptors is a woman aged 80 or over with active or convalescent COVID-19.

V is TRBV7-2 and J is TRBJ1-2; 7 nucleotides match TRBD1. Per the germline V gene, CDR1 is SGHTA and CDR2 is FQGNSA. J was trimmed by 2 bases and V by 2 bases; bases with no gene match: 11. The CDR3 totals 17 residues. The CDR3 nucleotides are TGTGCCAGCAGCTTAAACAGGGGTGGGCCTGGAAACTATGGCTACACCTTC. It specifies CASSLNRGGPGNYGYTF.

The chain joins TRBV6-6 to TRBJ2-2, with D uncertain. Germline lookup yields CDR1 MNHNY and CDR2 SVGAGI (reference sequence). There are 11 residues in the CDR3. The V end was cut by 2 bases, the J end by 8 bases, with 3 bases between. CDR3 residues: CASSYLGELFF. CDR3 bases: TGTGCCAGCAGTTACCTGGGGGAGCTGTTTTTT.

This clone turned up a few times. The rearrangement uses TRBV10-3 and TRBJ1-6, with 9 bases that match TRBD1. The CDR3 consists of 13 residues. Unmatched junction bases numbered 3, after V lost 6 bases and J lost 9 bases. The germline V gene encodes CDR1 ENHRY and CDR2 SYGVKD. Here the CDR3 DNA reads TGTGCCATCAGCCGGGACAGGGCTTCACCCCTCCACTTT. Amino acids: CAISRDRASPLHF.

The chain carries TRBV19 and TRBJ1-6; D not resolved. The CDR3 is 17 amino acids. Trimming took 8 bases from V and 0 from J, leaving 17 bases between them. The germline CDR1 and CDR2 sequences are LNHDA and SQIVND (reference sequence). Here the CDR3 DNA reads TGTGCCAGTGGGAAAGGACTGAAAAGCTCCTATAATTCACCCCTCCACTTT. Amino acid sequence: CASGKGLKSSYNSPLHF.

The CDR3 sequence: CASSSNRGPLSIASYTF. CDR3 nucleotides: TGTGCCAGCAGCTCCAACAGGGGGCCCCTAAGTATAGCGAGCTACACCTTC. The chain combines TRBV7-2 with TRBJ1-2, with 9 bases lining up with TRBD1. CDR1 is SGHTA and CDR2 is FQGNSA in the germline V gene. CDR3 length: 17 residues. J was trimmed by 9 bases and V by 4 bases; bases with no gene match: 18.

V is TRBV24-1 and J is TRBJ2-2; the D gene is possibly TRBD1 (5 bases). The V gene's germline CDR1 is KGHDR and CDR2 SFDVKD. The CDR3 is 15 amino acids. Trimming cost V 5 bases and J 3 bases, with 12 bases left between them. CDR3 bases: TGTGCCACCAGTGTGGGCCAGGGCGACACCGGGGAGCTGTTTTTT. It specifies CATSVGQGDTGELFF.

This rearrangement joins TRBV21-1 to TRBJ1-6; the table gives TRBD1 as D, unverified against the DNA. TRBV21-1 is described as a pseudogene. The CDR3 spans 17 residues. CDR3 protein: CASSKGTGGRYNSPLHF. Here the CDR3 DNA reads TGTGCCAGCAGCAAAGGTACAGGGGGCAGATATAATTCACCCCTCCACTTT.

The CDR3 loop reads CASSLEEGSNEQFF. CDR3 in DNA: TGTGCCAGCAGCTTAGAGGAGGGATCCAATGAGCAGTTCTTC. The chain is built from TRBV7-2 and TRBJ2-1; a possible D gene is TRBD2 (6 bases). CDR3 length equals 14 residues. Germline CDR1 is SGHTA and CDR2 is FQGNSA. V shed 1 base and J shed 6 bases, with 10 bases lying between them.

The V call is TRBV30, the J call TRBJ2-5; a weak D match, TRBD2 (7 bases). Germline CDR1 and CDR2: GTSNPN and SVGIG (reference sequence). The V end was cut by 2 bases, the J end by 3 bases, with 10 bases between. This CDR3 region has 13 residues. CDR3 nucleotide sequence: TGTGCCTGGAGTCGAGGGGGGGAAGAGACCCAGTACTTC. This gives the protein CAWSRGGEETQYF.

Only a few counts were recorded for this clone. CDR3 protein: CASRQGTYQPYEQYF. The DNA for the CDR3 is TGCGCCAGCAGGCAAGGGACTTACCAACCCTACGAGCAGTACTTC. V and J are TRBV5-1 and TRBJ2-7; TRBD2 might be the D (6 bases). Germline V gene lookup returns CDR1 SGHRS and CDR2 YFSETQ. Between the trimmed V and J ends, which lost 5 bases and 2 bases, there was a span of 17 bases. The CDR3 extends over 15 amino acids.

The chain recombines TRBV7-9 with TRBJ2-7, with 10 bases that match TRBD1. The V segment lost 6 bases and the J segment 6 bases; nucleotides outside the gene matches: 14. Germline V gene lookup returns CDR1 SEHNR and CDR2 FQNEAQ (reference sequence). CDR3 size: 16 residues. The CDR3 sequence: CASSFRTGTGVGEQYF. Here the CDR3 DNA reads TGTGCCAGCAGTTTTCGCACCGGGACAGGGGTAGGCGAGCAGTACTTC.

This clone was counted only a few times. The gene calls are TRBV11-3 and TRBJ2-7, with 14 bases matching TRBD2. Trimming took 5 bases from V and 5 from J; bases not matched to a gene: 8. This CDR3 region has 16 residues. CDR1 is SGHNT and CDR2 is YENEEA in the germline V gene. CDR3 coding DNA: TGTGCCAGCAGCACCGGGGGACTAGCGGGAGTCGACGAGCAGTACTTC. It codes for CASSTGGLAGVDEQYF. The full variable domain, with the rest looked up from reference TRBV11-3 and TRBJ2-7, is EAGVVQSPRYKIIEKKQPVAFWCNPISGHNTLYWYLQNLGQGPELLIRYENEEAVDDSQLPKDRFSAERLKGVDSTLKIQPAELGDSAVYLCASSTGGLAGVDEQYFGPGTRLTVT.

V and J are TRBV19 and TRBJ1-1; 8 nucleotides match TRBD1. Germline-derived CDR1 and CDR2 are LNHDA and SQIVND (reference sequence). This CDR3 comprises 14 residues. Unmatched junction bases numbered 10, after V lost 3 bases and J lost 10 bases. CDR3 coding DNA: TGTGCCAGTAGTATCGGACAGGGCACAGGACGAGCTTTCTTT. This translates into CASSIGQGTGRAFF.

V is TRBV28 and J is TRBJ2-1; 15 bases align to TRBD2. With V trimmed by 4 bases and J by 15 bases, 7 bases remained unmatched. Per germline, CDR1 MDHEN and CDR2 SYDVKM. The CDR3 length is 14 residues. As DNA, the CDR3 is TGTGCCAGCAGTTCCCGGACTAGCGGGAGGGCCCTGTTCTTC. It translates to CASSSRTSGRALFF.

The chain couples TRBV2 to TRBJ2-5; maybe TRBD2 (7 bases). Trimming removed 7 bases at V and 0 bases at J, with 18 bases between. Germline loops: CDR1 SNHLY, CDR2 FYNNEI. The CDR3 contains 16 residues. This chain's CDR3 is CASTFGGAGDQETQYF. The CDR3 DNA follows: TGTGCCAGCACGTTTGGGGGGGCCGGCGACCAAGAGACCCAGTACTTC. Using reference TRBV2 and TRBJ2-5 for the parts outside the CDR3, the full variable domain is EPEVTQTPSHQVTQMGQEVILRCVPISNHLYFYWYRQILGQKVEFLVSFYNNEISEKSEIFDDQFSVERPDGSNFTLKIRSTKLEDSAMYFCASTFGGAGDQETQYFGPGTRLLVL.

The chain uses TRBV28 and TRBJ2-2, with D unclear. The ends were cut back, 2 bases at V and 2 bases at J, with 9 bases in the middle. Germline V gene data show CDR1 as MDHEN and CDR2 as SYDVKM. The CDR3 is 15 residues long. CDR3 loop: CASSLPGLNTGELFF. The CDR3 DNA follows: TGTGCCAGCAGTTTACCCGGGTTAAACACCGGGGAGCTGTTTTTT.

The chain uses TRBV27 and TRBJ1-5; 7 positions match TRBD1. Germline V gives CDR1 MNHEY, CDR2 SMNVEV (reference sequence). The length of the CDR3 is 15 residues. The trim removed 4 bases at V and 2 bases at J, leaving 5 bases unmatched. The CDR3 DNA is TGTGCCAGCAGTTCCGTCGGGACAGGCAATCAGCCCCAGCATTTT. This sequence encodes CASSSVGTGNQPQHF.

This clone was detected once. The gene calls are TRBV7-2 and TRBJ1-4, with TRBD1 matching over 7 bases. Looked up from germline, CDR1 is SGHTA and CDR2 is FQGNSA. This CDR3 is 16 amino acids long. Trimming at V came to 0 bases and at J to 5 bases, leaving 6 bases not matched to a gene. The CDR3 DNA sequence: TGTGCCAGCAGCTTAGCGCCGGCAGGGGGGAATGAAAAACTGTTTTTT. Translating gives CASSLAPAGGNEKLFF.

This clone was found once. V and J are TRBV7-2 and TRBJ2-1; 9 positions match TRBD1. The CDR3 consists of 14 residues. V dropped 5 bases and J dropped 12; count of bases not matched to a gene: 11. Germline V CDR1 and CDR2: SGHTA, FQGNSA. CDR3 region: CASSPPGTGFWQFF. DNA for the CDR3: TGTGCCAGCAGCCCCCCCGGGACAGGGTTTTGGCAGTTCTTC.

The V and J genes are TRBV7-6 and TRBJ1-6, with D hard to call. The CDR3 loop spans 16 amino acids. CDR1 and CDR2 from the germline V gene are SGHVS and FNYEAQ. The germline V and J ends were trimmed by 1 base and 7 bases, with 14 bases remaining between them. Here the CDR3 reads CASSLDGQVANSPLHF. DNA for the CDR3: TGTGCCAGCAGCTTAGATGGCCAGGTTGCGAATTCACCCCTCCACTTT.

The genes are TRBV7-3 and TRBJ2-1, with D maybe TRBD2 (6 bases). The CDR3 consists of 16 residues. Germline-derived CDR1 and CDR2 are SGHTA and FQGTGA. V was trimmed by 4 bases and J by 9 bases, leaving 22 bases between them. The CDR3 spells CASSSIGGLGRGEQFF. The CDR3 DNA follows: TGTGCCAGCAGCTCCATTGGGGGACTGGGGCGGGGTGAGCAGTTCTTC.

This CDR3 reads CASSFGGTGNTIYF. CDR3 nucleotide sequence: TGTGCCAGCAGCTTTGGGGGGACTGGAAACACCATATATTTT. The chain carries TRBV7-9 and TRBJ1-3, with D maybe TRBD1 (5 bases). The length of the CDR3 is 14 residues. Germline lookup yields CDR1 SEHNR and CDR2 FQNEAQ (reference sequence). The germline V and J ends were trimmed by 3 bases and 2 bases, with 8 bases remaining between them.

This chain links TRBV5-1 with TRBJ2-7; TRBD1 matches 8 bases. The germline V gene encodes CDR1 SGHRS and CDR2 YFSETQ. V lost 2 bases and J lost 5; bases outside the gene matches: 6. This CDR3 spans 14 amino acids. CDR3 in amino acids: CASSFRDRFNEQYF. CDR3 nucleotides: TGCGCCAGCAGCTTTCGGGACAGGTTCAACGAGCAGTACTTC. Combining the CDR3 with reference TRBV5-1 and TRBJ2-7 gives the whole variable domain KAGVTQTPRYLIKTRGQQVTLSCSPISGHRSVSWYQQTPGQGLQFLFEYFSETQRNKGNFPGRFSGRQFSNSRSEMNVSTLELGDSALYLCASSFRDRFNEQYFGPGTRLTVT.

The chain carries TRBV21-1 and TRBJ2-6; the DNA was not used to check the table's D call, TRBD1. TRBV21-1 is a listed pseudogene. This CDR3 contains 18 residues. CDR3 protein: CASNLKTGTSPGANVLTF. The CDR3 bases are TGTGCCAGCAACCTCAAGACAGGGACCTCGCCTGGGGCCAACGTCCTGACTTTC.

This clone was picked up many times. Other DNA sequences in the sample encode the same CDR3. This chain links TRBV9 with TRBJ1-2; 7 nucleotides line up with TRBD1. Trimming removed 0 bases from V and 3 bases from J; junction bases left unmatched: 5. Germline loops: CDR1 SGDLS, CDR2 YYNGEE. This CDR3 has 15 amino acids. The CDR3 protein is CASSVDSQGDYGYTF. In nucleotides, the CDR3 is TGTGCCAGCAGCGTAGATTCGCAGGGGGACTATGGCTACACCTTC. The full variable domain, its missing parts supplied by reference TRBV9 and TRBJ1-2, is DSGVTQTPKHLITATGQRVTLRCSPRSGDLSVYWYQQSLDQGLQFLIQYYNGEERAKGNILERFSAQQFPDLHSELNLSSLELGDSALYFCASSVDSQGDYGYTFGSGTRLTVV.

This chain's CDR3 is CASSQGLAGGPAETQYF. CDR3 nucleotides: TGCGCCAGCAGCCAAGGACTAGCGGGGGGACCAGCAGAGACCCAGTACTTC. The chain recombines TRBV4-1 with TRBJ2-5; 13 bases align to TRBD2. Germline loops: CDR1 MGHRA, CDR2 YSYEKL. This CDR3 comprises 17 residues. The V segment lost 1 base and the J segment 4 bases; nucleotides outside the gene matches: 6.

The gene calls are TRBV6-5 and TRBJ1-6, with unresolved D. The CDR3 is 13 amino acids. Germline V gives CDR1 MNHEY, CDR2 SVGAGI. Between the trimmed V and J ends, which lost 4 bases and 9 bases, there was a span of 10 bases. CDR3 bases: TGTGCCAGCAGTTTACGGGCGGGTTCACCCCTCCACTTT. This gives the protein CASSLRAGSPLHF.